These 23 T cell receptor beta chains originate from one sample sequenced in a study of early T cells in non-severe SARS-CoV-2 infection. TCRdb re-called the 5' RACE reads through MiXCR, storing one row per CDR3 protein. Of 70,000 to 90,000 distinct CDR3 sequences in the sample, approximately 12% were seen once. Input material: whole blood. Source of these receptors: an adult who was a healthcare worker with PCR-confirmed SARS-CoV-2 infection or an uninfected control (not recorded which).

The chain employs TRBV9 and TRBJ2-7, with D perhaps matching TRBD1 (5 bases). This CDR3 contains 14 residues. CDR1 and CDR2 from the germline V gene are SGDLS and YYNGEE. V was clipped by 0 bases and J by 5 bases, with 12 bases between them. CDR3 protein: CASSVGRVGDEQYF. DNA of the CDR3: TGTGCCAGCAGCGTAGGCAGGGTTGGGGACGAGCAGTACTTC.

This clonotype was found once. CDR3 coding DNA: TGTGCCAGCAGTTCCAGGGTAGCAACAGATACGCAGTATTTT. It translates to CASSSRVATDTQYF. The chain combines TRBV7-2 with TRBJ2-3; tentative D call: TRBD1 (5 bases). The CDR3 consists of 14 residues. Per the germline V gene, CDR1 is SGHTA and CDR2 is FQGNSA. V lost 6 bases and J 3 bases, leaving 13 bases between the germline ends.

This clonotype was found many times. The chain has TRBV2 and TRBJ1-4, with D possibly matching TRBD1 (5 bases). Germline-derived CDR1 and CDR2 are SNHLY and FYNNEI. The CDR3 totals 14 residues. The germline V and J ends were trimmed by 6 bases and 8 bases, with 16 bases remaining between them. CDR3 amino acids: CASRKIGVGEKLFF. Written as DNA, the CDR3 is TGTGCCAGCAGAAAAATAGGGGTAGGGGAAAAACTGTTTTTT.

This clonotype was recorded a few times. The chain combines TRBV12-3 or TRBV12-4 with TRBJ2-7; 7 positions match TRBD2. The CDR3 contains 15 residues. Losses at the gene ends were 5 bases for V and 0 bases for J; bases not matched to a gene: 7. The CDR3, as DNA: TGTGCCAGCAGTCGGAGCGGGGTTAGCTCCTACGAGCAGTACTTC. Translated, it gives CASSRSGVSSYEQYF.

The sample holds many counts of this clonotype. CDR3 sequence: CASSRGHLSGANVLTF. The CDR3 bases are TGTGCCAGCAGTCGCGGACACCTCTCTGGGGCCAACGTCCTGACTTTC. The genes are TRBV6-1 and TRBJ2-6, with D perhaps matching TRBD1 (5 bases). Trimming took 5 bases from V and 0 from J, leaving 11 bases between them. This CDR3 region has 16 residues. Per the germline V gene, CDR1 is MNHNS and CDR2 is SASEGT.

The chain has TRBV6-6 and TRBJ2-7; 8 bases agree with TRBD1. Unmatched junction bases numbered 9, after V lost 5 bases and J lost 0 bases. CDR3 size: 16 residues. The germline V gene encodes CDR1 MNHNY and CDR2 SVGAGI (reference sequence). The CDR3 region has the DNA TGTGCCAGCAGTACACAGGGGGACCTAAGCTCCTACGAGCAGTACTTC. This gives the protein CASSTQGDLSSYEQYF.

J is TRBJ2-1 and V is TRBV20-1; 8 bases are shared with TRBD2. CDR1 is DFQATT and CDR2 is SNEGSKA in the germline V gene (reference sequence). The CDR3 has 16 residues. With 6 bases clipped from V and 5 bases from J, the junction kept 15 bases outside the gene matches. In DNA form, the CDR3 reads TGCAGTGCCCTTCCCGTTGATAGCGGGGCCAACAATGAGCAGTTCTTC. Amino acids: CSALPVDSGANNEQFF.

This clonotype was recorded a few times. V and J are TRBV7-9 and TRBJ2-5; 8 bases are a match to TRBD1. Germline V lookup: CDR1 SEHNR, CDR2 FQNEAQ (reference sequence). V shed 3 bases and J 4 bases; nucleotides not matched to a gene: 4. The CDR3 runs 14 residues. The CDR3 DNA is TGTGCCAGCAGCTTCGGGACAGGCGGAGAGACCCAGTACTTC. Encoded protein: CASSFGTGGETQYF.

The chain recombines TRBV19 with TRBJ2-6; no firm D call. Per the germline V gene, CDR1 is LNHDA and CDR2 is SQIVND (reference sequence). Trimming took 1 base from V and 4 from J, leaving 8 bases between them. The CDR3 has 15 residues. This CDR3 reads CASSIGLPGANVLTF. In DNA, the CDR3 is TGTGCCAGTAGTATAGGGCTACCCGGGGCCAACGTCCTGACTTTC.

This clonotype has only a few counts. The rearrangement joins TRBV6-1 to TRBJ2-7, with D possibly matching TRBD1 (6 bases). V was trimmed by 2 bases and J by 2 bases, leaving 16 bases between them. CDR1 and CDR2 from the germline V gene are MNHNS and SASEGT. This CDR3 is 16 amino acids long. This chain's CDR3 is CASSEWGTSLAYEQYF. CDR3 in DNA: TGTGCCAGCAGTGAATGGGGGACAAGTCTCGCCTACGAGCAGTACTTC.

The chain has TRBV19 and TRBJ2-2, with 9 bases aligning to TRBD2. V dropped 4 bases and J dropped 3; count of bases not matched to a gene: 3. This CDR3 comprises 15 residues. CDR1 and CDR2 (germline): LNHDA, SQIVND (reference sequence). CDR3 amino acids: CASSSGRGDTGELFF. The CDR3, as DNA: TGTGCCAGTAGTAGCGGGAGGGGGGACACCGGGGAGCTGTTTTTT.

The chain has TRBV28 and TRBJ2-1; D not resolved. Germline assignment: CDR1 MDHEN and CDR2 SYDVKM. With 6 bases removed from V and 9 bases from J, the gap between germline ends came to 12 bases. The CDR3 runs to 12 residues. CDR3 residues: CASREGGVEQFF. Here the CDR3 DNA reads TGTGCCAGCAGGGAAGGTGGGGTTGAGCAGTTCTTC.

In its sample, this clonotype was seen many times. V and J are TRBV7-2 and TRBJ2-3; D is ambiguous. The CDR3 extends over 11 amino acids. V dropped 4 bases and J dropped 6 bases, with 5 bases sitting between them. Germline lookup yields CDR1 SGHTA and CDR2 FQGNSA. CDR3 protein: CASSYGDTQYF. CDR3 coding DNA: TGTGCCAGCAGCTACGGGGATACGCAGTATTTT.

Many counts were recorded for this clonotype. The rearrangement uses TRBV7-9 and TRBJ2-7; D gene unclear. CDR3 length: 12 amino acids. The germline gives CDR1 SEHNR, CDR2 FQNEAQ (reference sequence). V was clipped by 1 base and J by 6 bases, with 7 bases between them. CDR3 nucleotide sequence: TGTGCCAGCAGCTTAGGGTATGCCGAGCAGTACTTC. Amino acid sequence: CASSLGYAEQYF.

This clonotype was detected ten times or more. The V call is TRBV6-5, the J call TRBJ2-1; D gene uncertain. V lost 0 bases to trimming and J lost 2 bases, with 5 bases between them. The CDR3 totals 14 residues. From germline, CDR1 is MNHEY and CDR2 SVGAGI. The CDR3 nucleotides are TGTGCCAGCAGTTACTCCGAGACCTACAATGAGCAGTTCTTC. It encodes CASSYSETYNEQFF.

With regard to this clonotype: Since a much larger clone is just one base distant, this may be a read error. CDR3 DNA: TGTGCCAGCAGCCAATCCCTCGGGAATGGCTACACCTTC. This sequence encodes CASSQSLGNGYTF. V is TRBV3-1 and J is TRBJ1-2; D uncertain. Germline V gives CDR1 LGHDT, CDR2 YNNKEL (reference sequence). The ends were cut back, 2 bases at V and 6 bases at J, with 10 bases in the middle. CDR3 length: 13 residues.

This clonotype was seen only a few times. This chain connects TRBV12-3 or TRBV12-4 to TRBJ1-5; D call uncertain. This CDR3 has 13 residues. V gave up 7 bases and J gave up 2 bases, with 9 bases separating them. In nucleotides, the CDR3 is TGTGCCAGCACGTTCGGGGGCAATCAGCCCCAGCATTTT. Protein product: CASTFGGNQPQHF.

The chain links TRBV23-1 to TRBJ2-3; D possibly corresponds to TRBD2 (6 bases). TRBV23-1 has ORF status, its function being uncertain. Trimming left V 3 bases short and J 0 bases short, with 16 bases between. The CDR3 is made up of 17 amino acids. CDR3 loop: CASSHPGTPRSTDTQYF. As DNA, the CDR3 is TGCGCCAGCAGTCACCCTGGGACTCCACGGAGCACAGATACGCAGTATTTT.

This clonotype was picked up many times. V and J are TRBV29-1 and TRBJ2-7; no clear D. V dropped 6 bases and J dropped 3 bases, with 12 bases sitting between them. The V gene's germline CDR1 is SQVTM and CDR2 ANQGSEA. The CDR3 has 12 amino acids. The CDR3 sequence: CSVLDIDYEQYF. The CDR3, as DNA: TGCAGCGTCTTAGACATAGACTACGAGCAGTACTTC.

This clonotype was observed a handful of times. This chain joins TRBV14 and TRBJ2-1, with TRBD2 as a possible D gene (5 bases). V lost 5 bases, J lost 4 bases, and 9 bases lay in between. Germline loops: CDR1 SGHDN, CDR2 FVKESK. CDR3 length equals 13 residues. In DNA form, the CDR3 reads TGTGCCAGCAGCTCACTAGTGTACAATGAGCAGTTCTTC. Protein: CASSSLVYNEQFF.

The V call is TRBV7-6, the J call TRBJ1-1; D gene ambiguous. V shed 5 bases and J shed 4 bases, with 20 bases lying between them. The CDR3 sequence is 16 residues long. Germline CDR1 reads SGHVS; CDR2 reads FNYEAQ. The CDR3 nucleotides are TGTGCCAGCAGCCTGGGTGGGGAGGGAGTCGGCACTGAAGCTTTCTTT. This encodes CASSLGGEGVGTEAFF.

Only a few counts were recorded for this clonotype. The chain carries TRBV5-1 and TRBJ2-3; D might be TRBD2 (7 bases). CDR1 is SGHRS and CDR2 is YFSETQ in the germline V gene. V dropped 1 base and J dropped 3 bases, with 12 bases sitting between them. The CDR3 contains 15 residues. The CDR3 reads CASSLRGAFTDTQYF. The CDR3 DNA reads TGCGCCAGCAGCTTGCGGGGGGCATTTACAGATACGCAGTATTTT.

The V call is TRBV27, the J call TRBJ1-1; D not certain. V was cut by 4 bases and J by 0 bases, with 9 bases left in between. Germline V gene lookup returns CDR1 MNHEY and CDR2 SMNVEV (reference sequence). CDR3 length equals 14 residues. CDR3 nucleotide sequence: TGTGCCAGCAGTTCGGGAGCTATGAACACTGAAGCTTTCTTT. Translated, it gives CASSSGAMNTEAFF.